Below, one T cell receptor beta chain is given with its context. The CDR3 extends over 12 amino acids. Between the trimmed V and J ends, which lost 5 bases and 7 bases, there was a span of 10 bases. Germline CDR1 reads SGDLS; CDR2 reads YYNGEE. This sample was included in a study of OX40 agonist ivuxolimab in advanced cancers. Study in general: Patients received ivuxolimab, an intravenous treatment, every 2 weeks at 0.01 to 10 mg/kg.

The method was immunoSEQ multiplex PCR; TCRdb's version includes in-frame clones alone and lacks a portion of them. Of tens of thousands of clones listed, about 80% are singletons. This chain links TRBV9 with TRBJ2-1; D may be TRBD2 (5 bases). The clonotype was recovered from an adult with an advanced solid tumor such as melanoma, head and neck, liver or kidney cancer. The sample was CD4+ or CD8+ T cells sorted from blood, taken in a trial of the OX40 agonist ivuxolimab. The CDR3 nucleotides are TGTGCCAGCAGTTTTACGGGAAATGAGCAGTTCTTC. Translating it yields CASSFTGNEQFF.